A single sample is the source of the 5 T cell receptor beta chains below, sequenced in a study of shared clonotypes between healthy human individuals. Data came from immunoSEQ multiplex PCR; TCRdb stores just in-frame clones and leaves some out. The table includes 2 million to 2.5 million clones, 90% to 95% detected once. Input material: naive CD4+ T cells sorted from blood. The subset denotes: CD45RA+ positively selected. The receptors here all came from a man aged 18 to 29 in good health.

The V call is TRBV5-1, the J call TRBJ2-7, with D possibly matching TRBD2 (6 bases). Trimming removed 0 bases at V and 2 bases at J, with 18 bases between. Per the germline V gene, CDR1 is SGHRS and CDR2 is YFSETQ. This CDR3 contains 17 residues. In DNA form, the CDR3 reads TGCGCCAGCAGCTTGGGGGATTCGGTAGCGGCAACCTACGAGCAGTACTTC. Protein sequence: CASSLGDSVAATYEQYF.

The chain is built from TRBV2 and TRBJ1-5; D is unresolved. Germline V gene data show CDR1 as SNHLY and CDR2 as FYNNEI. The CDR3 runs to 14 residues. Trimming removed 4 bases from V and 2 bases from J, with 9 bases in between. The CDR3 nucleotides read TGTGCCAGCAGTGTCGGGATGGGCAATCAGCCCCAGCATTTT. Its translation: CASSVGMGNQPQHF.

Concerning this clone itself: This CDR3 is also generated by other DNA sequences in the sample. The chain joins TRBV6-5 to TRBJ1-1, with TRBD1 matching 8 bases. Germline lookup yields CDR1 MNHEY and CDR2 SVGAGI. Trimming at V came to 6 bases and at J to 0 bases, leaving 3 bases not matched to a gene. The CDR3 loop spans 14 amino acids. The CDR3 here is CASSPTGVNTEAFF. In DNA form, the CDR3 reads TGTGCCAGCAGCCCGACAGGGGTGAACACTGAAGCTTTCTTT.

The rearrangement joins TRBV27 to TRBJ1-2; tentative D call: TRBD1 (6 bases). With 6 bases removed from V and 4 bases from J, the gap between germline ends came to 18 bases. This CDR3 is built from 15 residues. CDR1 is MNHEY, CDR2 SMNVEV, per germline (reference sequence). This CDR3 reads CASRYGGGNFYGYTF. CDR3 in DNA: TGTGCCAGCAGGTATGGAGGGGGAAACTTCTATGGCTACACCTTC.

V usage is TRBV10-3 and J usage is TRBJ2-3; 10 bases fit TRBD2. There are 16 residues in the CDR3. J was trimmed by 2 bases and V by 0 bases; bases with no gene match: 2. Germline-derived CDR1 and CDR2 are ENHRY and SYGVKD. CDR3 in amino acids: CAISESSGGPTDTQYF. The DNA for the CDR3 is TGTGCCATCAGTGAGTCTAGCGGGGGGCCCACAGATACGCAGTATTTT.